Reported below is one TCR beta chain. The antigen is unknown. The assay was immunoSEQ multiplex PCR, and TCRdb's table has in-frame clones only and misses some. Here the sample spans some 81,000 clones, about four fifths being singletons. The source of the sample is a study of cytotoxic CD8 clonotypes in ibrutinib-treated CLL. Study-level results: Clonality was higher at baseline than in age-matched healthy donors and tracked circulating CD8+ T-cell counts.

This CDR3 region has 17 residues. The V and J ends lost 0 bases and 0 bases, in that order; junction bases with no gene match: 8. The V gene's germline CDR1 is SGHTA and CDR2 FQGNSA. This receptor was taken from a human donor with chronic lymphocytic leukemia. Sample: PBMCs, taken after 12 months of ibrutinib treatment. The J gene is TRBJ2-7, the V gene TRBV7-2; the match to TRBD2 covers 7 bases. The DNA of the CDR3 is TGTGCCAGCAGCTTAGCGGGAGGGATTTGGAGCTCCTACGAGCAGTACTTC. It yields the protein CASSLAGGIWSSYEQYF.